A selection of T cell receptor beta chains follows, all from one sample in a study of CD8 T cells in ankylosing spondylitis. TCRdb itself ran the 5' RACE reads through MiXCR, one entry per CDR3 protein. Of 250,000 to 300,000 distinct CDR3 sequences listed, around 18% are singletons. Input material: blood, either unsorted or a sorted T cell fraction (not recorded which). The receptors come from a male donor with ankylosing spondylitis or in good health (not recorded which). The CDR3 runs from the conserved cysteine through the conserved F or W. Each record gives: clone size, J gene, V gene, D gene, CDR3 protein, CDR3 DNA. A D gene is named only where the DNA matches it firmly. Clone size, where shown, is once, few, many, or a class for clones that have expanded.

>few|TRBJ2-5|TRBV3-1|TRBD1
CASSPRLGTAQETQYF
TGTGCCAGCAGCCCTCGCCTCGGGACAGCCCAAGAGACCCAGTACTTC
>few|TRBJ1-1|TRBV7-6|.
CASSLASTGTEAFF
TGTGCCAGCAGCTTAGCGTCGACAGGCACTGAAGCTTTCTTT
>.|TRBJ1-5|TRBV12-3/TRBV12-4|TRBD1
CASSGTGANQPQHF
TGTGCCAGCAGTGGGACAGGGGCCAATCAGCCCCAGCATTTT
>many|TRBJ2-2|TRBV7-7|.
CASSHNPGTTGELFF
TGTGCTAGCAGCCACAACCCAGGGACCACCGGGGAGCTGTTTTTT
>.|TRBJ1-1|TRBV19|TRBD1
CASSLRQGFMHTEAFF
TGTGCCAGTAGTCTCCGACAGGGGTTTATGCACACTGAAGCTTTCTTT
>.|TRBJ2-5|TRBV6-2/TRBV6-3|TRBD2
CASRRKLAGIQETQYF
TGTGCCAGCAGGCGGAAACTAGCGGGCATCCAAGAGACCCAGTACTTC
>few|TRBJ2-5|TRBV10-3|TRBD2
CAISDPSTGGQGETQYF
TGTGCCATCAGTGACCCCTCGACGGGAGGGCAGGGAGAGACCCAGTACTTC
>many|TRBJ1-6|TRBV10-3|.
CAISESENSPLHF
TGTGCCATCAGTGAGTCTGAAAATTCACCCCTCCACTTT
>.|TRBJ2-5|TRBV2|.
CALVFQGDQETQYF
TGTGCCCTCGTTTTCCAGGGAGACCAAGAGACCCAGTACTTC
>few|TRBJ2-2|TRBV3-1|.
CASSQHQAGTGELFF
TGTGCCAGCAGCCAACACCAAGCGGGCACCGGGGAGCTGTTTTTT
>few|TRBJ2-3|TRBV6-1|.
CASKPGAMERVLTDTQYF
TGTGCCAGCAAACCGGGGGCGATGGAGAGAGTCCTCACAGATACGCAGTATTTT
>few|TRBJ2-3|TRBV24-1|TRBD2
CATSDGKRERTDTQYF
TGTGCCACCAGTGATGGAAAGCGGGAGCGCACAGATACGCAGTATTTT
>few|TRBJ1-4|TRBV5-1|.
CASSSARDEKLFF
TGCGCCAGCAGCTCCGCCCGAGATGAAAAACTGTTTTTT
>many|TRBJ1-1|TRBV6-5|.
CASSYGVRNTEAFF
TGTGCCAGCAGTTACGGGGTAAGGAACACTGAAGCTTTCTTT
>.|TRBJ1-6|TRBV27|TRBD1
CASSLLPTGGDSPLHF
TGTGCCAGCAGTTTACTACCCACAGGGGGGGATTCACCCCTCCACTTT
>.|TRBJ2-1|TRBV5-1|TRBD2
CASSLPSGSGGAVVYNEQFF
TGCGCCAGCAGCTTGCCCTCTGGTAGCGGGGGGGCCGTTGTGTACAATGAGCAGTTCTTC
>.|TRBJ2-1|TRBV28|TRBD1
CASSSQGQEAHNEQFF
TGTGCCAGCAGTTCCCAGGGACAGGAGGCACACAATGAGCAGTTCTTC
>few|TRBJ2-5|TRBV20-1|.
CSATGTAYQETQYF
TGCAGTGCTACCGGGACTGCGTACCAAGAGACCCAGTACTTC
>.|TRBJ2-5|TRBV14|.
CASSQERTFPGKETQYF
TGTGCCAGCAGCCAAGAGCGGACTTTCCCTGGAAAAGAGACCCAGTACTTC